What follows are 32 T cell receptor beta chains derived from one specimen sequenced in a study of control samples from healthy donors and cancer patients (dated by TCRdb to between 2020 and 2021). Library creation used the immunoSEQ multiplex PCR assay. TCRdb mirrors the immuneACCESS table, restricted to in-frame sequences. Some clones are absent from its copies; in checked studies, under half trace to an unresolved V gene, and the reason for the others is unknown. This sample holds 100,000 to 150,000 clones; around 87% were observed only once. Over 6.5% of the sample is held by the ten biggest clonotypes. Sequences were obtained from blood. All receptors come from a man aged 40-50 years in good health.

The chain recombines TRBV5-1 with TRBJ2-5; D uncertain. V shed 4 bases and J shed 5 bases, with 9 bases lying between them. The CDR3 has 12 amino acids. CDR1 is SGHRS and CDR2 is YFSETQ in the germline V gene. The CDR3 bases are TGCGCCAGCAGCGCCGAAGGGGAGACCCAGTACTTC. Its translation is CASSAEGETQYF. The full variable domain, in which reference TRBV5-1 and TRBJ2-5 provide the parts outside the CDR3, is KAGVTQTPRYLIKTRGQQVTLSCSPISGHRSVSWYQQTPGQGLQFLFEYFSETQRNKGNFPGRFSGRQFSNSRSEMNVSTLELGDSALYLCASSAEGETQYFGPGTRLLVL.

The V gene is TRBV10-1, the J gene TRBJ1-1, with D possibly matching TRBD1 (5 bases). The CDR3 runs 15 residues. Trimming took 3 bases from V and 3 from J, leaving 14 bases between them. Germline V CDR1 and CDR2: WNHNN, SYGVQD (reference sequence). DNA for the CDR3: TGCGCCAGCAGTGACCCTTTTCAGGGCTACACTGAAGCTTTCTTT. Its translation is CASSDPFQGYTEAFF.

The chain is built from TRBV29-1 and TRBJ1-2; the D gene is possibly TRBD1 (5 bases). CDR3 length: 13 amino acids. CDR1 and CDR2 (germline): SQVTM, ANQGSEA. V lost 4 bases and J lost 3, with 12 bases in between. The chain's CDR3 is CSVGRQKYYGYTF. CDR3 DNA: TGCAGCGTTGGGAGACAGAAATACTATGGCTACACCTTC.

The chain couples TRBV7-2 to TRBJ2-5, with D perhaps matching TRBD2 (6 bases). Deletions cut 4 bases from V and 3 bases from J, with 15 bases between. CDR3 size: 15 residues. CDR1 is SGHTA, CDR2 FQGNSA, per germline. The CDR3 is CASSSPAGGKETQYF. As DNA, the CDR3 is TGTGCCAGCAGCTCCCCTGCTGGGGGGAAAGAGACCCAGTACTTC.

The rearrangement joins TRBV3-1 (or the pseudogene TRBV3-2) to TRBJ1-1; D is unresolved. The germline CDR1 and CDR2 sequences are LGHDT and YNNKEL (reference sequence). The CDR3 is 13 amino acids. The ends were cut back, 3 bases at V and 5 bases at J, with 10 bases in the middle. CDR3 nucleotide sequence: TGTGCCAGCAGCCATCCAATGGGTACTGAAGCTTTCTTT. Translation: CASSHPMGTEAFF.

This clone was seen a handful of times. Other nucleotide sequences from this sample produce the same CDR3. DNA for the CDR3: TGTGCCAGTTCAAAGGGGGGCGGCGCGAACACCGGGGAGCTGTTTTTT. Protein product: CASSKGGGANTGELFF. The rearrangement joins TRBV19 to TRBJ2-2; D possibly matches TRBD1 or TRBD2 (6 bases each). Germline CDR1 is LNHDA and CDR2 is SQIVND (reference sequence). V lost 8 bases and J 0 bases, leaving 16 bases between the germline ends. The CDR3 is 16 residues long.

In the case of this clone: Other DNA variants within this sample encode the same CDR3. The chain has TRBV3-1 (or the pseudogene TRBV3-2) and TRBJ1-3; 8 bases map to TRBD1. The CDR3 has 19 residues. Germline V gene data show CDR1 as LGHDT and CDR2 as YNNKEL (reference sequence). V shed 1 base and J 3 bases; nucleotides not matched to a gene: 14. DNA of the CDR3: TGTGCCAGCAGCCAAGGAGGGGCCCGGACAGGGAAAGGTGGAAACACCATATATTTT. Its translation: CASSQGGARTGKGGNTIYF.

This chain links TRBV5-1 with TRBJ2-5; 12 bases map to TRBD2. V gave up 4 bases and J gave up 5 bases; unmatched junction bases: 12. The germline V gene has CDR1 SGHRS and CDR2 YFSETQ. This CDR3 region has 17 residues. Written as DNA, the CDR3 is TGCGCCAGCAGCACCCTCCCTAGCGGGGGGGCTTTCGAGACCCAGTACTTC. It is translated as CASSTLPSGGAFETQYF.

In DNA, the CDR3 is TGTGCCAGCAGTTTTGGCAGGTCTGGGGCCAACGTCCTGACTTTC. Translating it yields CASSFGRSGANVLTF. The chain uses TRBV6-5 and TRBJ2-6; D is uncertain. Germline V CDR1 and CDR2: MNHEY, SVGAGI. Between the trimmed V and J ends, which lost 4 bases and 1 base, there was a span of 8 bases. The CDR3 runs 15 residues.

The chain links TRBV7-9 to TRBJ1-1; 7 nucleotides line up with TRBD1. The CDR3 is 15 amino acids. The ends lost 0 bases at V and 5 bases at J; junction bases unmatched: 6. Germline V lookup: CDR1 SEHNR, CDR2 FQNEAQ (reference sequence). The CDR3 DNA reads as TGTGCCAGCAGCTTAGCTGACAGGGTTCGGACTGAAGCTTTCTTT. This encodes CASSLADRVRTEAFF. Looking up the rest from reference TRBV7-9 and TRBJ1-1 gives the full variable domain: DTGVSQNPRHKITKRGQNVTFRCDPISEHNRLYWYRQTLGQGPEFLTYFQNEAQLEKSRLLSDRFSAERPKGSFSTLEIQRTEQGDSAMYLCASSLADRVRTEAFFGQGTRLTVV.

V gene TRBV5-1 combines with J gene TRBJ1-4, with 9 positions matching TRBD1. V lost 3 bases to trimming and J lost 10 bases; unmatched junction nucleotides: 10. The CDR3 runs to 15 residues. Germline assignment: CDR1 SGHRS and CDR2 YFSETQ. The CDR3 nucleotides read TGCGCCAGCAGCTCAACCGGGACAGGGTTCACAAAACTGTTTTTT. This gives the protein CASSSTGTGFTKLFF.

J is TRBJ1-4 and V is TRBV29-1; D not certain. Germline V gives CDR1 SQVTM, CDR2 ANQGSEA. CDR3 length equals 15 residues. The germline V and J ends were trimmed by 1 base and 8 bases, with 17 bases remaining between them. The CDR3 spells CSVEGKAEKREKLFF. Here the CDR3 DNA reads TGCAGCGTTGAAGGGAAAGCGGAGAAACGGGAAAAACTGTTTTTT.

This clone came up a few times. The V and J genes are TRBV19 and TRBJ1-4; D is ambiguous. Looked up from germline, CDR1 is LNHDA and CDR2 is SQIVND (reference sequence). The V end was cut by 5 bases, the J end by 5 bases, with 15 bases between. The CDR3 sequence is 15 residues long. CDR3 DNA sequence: TGTGCCAGTAGTCTGCTTGGGGATAAGAATGAAAAACTGTTTTTT. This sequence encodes CASSLLGDKNEKLFF.

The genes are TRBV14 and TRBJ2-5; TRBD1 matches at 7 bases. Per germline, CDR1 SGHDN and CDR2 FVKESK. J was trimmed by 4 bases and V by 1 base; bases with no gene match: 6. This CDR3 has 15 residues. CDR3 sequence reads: CASSQVGAGGETQYF. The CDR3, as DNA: TGTGCCAGCAGCCAAGTAGGAGCAGGGGGAGAGACCCAGTACTTC.

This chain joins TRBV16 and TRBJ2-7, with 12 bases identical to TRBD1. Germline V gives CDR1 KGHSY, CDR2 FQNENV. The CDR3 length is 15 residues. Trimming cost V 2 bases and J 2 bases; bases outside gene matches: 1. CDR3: CASSQGTGGTYEQYF. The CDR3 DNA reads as TGTGCCAGCAGCCAAGGGACAGGGGGCACCTACGAGCAGTACTTC.

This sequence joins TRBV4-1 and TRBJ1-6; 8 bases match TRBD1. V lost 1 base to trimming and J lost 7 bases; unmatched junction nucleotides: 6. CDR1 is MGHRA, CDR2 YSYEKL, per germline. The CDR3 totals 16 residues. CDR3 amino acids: CASSQGWTGWNSPLHF. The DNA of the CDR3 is TGCGCCAGCAGCCAAGGTTGGACAGGGTGGAATTCACCCCTCCACTTT.

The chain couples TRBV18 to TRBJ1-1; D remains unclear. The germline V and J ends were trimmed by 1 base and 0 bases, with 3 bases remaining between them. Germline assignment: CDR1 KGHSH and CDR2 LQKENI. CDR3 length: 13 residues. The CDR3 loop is CASSPRMNTEAFF. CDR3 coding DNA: TGTGCCAGCTCACCACGTATGAACACTGAAGCTTTCTTT.

The CDR3 region is CASGLRGLTGELFF. CDR3 coding DNA: TGTGCCAGCGGTTTGCGGGGCCTCACCGGGGAGCTGTTTTTT. V is TRBV9 and J is TRBJ2-2; D is possibly TRBD2 (6 bases). The CDR3 totals 14 residues. Trimming left V 7 bases short and J 4 bases short, with 14 bases between. The germline gives CDR1 SGDLS, CDR2 YYNGEE. The full variable domain, in which reference TRBV9 and TRBJ2-2 provide the parts outside the CDR3, is DSGVTQTPKHLITATGQRVTLRCSPRSGDLSVYWYQQSLDQGLQFLIQYYNGEERAKGNILERFSAQQFPDLHSELNLSSLELGDSALYFCASGLRGLTGELFFGEGSRLTVL.

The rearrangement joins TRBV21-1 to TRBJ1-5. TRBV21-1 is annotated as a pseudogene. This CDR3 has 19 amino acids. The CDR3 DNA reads TGTGCCAGCAGCGATGTAAAGAGGCACAGACGGCATGGCAATCAGCCCCAGCATTTT. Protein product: CASSDVKRHRRHGNQPQHF.

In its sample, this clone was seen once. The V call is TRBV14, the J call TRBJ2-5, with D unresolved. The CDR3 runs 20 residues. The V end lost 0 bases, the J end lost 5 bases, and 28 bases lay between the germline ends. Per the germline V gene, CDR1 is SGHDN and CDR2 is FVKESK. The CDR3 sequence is CASSQDRWHLPDRTGETQYF. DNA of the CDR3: TGTGCCAGCAGCCAAGATCGGTGGCACCTACCGGACCGCACCGGTGAGACCCAGTACTTC. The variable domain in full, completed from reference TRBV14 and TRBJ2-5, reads EAGVTQFPSHSVIEKGQTVTLRCDPISGHDNLYWYRRVMGKEIKFLLHFVKESKQDESGMPNNRFLAERTGGTYSTLKVQPAELEDSGVYFCASSQDRWHLPDRTGETQYFGPGTRLLVL.

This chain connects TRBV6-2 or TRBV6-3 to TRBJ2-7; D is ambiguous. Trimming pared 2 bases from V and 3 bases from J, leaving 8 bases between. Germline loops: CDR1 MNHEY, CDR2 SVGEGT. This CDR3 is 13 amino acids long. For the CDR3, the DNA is TGTGCCAGCAGTTACGTGAGATACTACGAGCAGTACTTC. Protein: CASSYVRYYEQYF.

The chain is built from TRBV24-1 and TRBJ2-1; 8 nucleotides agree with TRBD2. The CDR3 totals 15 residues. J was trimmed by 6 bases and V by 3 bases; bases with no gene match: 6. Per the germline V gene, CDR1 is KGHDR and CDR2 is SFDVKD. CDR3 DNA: TGTGCCACCAGTGATCACCTTGGGACTAGCAATGAGCAGTTCTTC. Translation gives CATSDHLGTSNEQFF.

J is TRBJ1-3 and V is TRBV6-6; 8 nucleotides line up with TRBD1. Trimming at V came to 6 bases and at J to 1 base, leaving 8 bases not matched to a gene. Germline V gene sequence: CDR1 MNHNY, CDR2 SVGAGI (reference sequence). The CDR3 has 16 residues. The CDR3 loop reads CASRPPGQASGNTIYF. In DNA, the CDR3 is TGTGCCAGCAGACCACCGGGACAGGCGTCTGGAAACACCATATATTTT.

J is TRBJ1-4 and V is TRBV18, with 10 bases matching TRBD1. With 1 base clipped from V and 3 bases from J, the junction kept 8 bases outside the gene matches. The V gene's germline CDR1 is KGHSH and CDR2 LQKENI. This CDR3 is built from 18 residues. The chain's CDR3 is CASSPRPGQGISNEKLFF. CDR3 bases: TGTGCCAGCTCACCACGACCGGGACAGGGGATTTCTAATGAAAAACTGTTTTTT.

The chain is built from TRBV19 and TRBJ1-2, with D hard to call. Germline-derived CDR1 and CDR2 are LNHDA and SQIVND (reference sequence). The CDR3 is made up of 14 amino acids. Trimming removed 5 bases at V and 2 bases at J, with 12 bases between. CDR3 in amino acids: CASSPSGVNYGYTF. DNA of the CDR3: TGTGCCAGTAGTCCCAGCGGGGTCAACTATGGCTACACCTTC.

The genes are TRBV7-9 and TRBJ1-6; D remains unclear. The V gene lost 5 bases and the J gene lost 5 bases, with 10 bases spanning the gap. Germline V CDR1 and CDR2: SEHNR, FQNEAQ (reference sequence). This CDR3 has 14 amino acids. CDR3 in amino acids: CASSDIDNNSPLHF. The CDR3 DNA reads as TGTGCCAGCAGCGATATTGATAATAATTCACCCCTCCACTTT.

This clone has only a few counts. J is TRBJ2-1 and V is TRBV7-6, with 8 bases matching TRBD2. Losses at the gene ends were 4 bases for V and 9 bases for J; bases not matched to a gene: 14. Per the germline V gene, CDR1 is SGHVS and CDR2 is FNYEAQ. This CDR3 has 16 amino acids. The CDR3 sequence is CASSSSSPVAGSEQFF. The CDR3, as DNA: TGTGCCAGCAGCTCAAGCTCACCTGTAGCGGGGAGTGAGCAGTTCTTC. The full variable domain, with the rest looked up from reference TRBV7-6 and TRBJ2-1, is GAGVSQSPRYKVTKRGQDVALRCDPISGHVSLYWYRQALGQGPEFLTYFNYEAQQDKSGLPNDRFSAERPEGSISTLTIQRTEQRDSAMYRCASSSSSPVAGSEQFFGPGTRLTVL.

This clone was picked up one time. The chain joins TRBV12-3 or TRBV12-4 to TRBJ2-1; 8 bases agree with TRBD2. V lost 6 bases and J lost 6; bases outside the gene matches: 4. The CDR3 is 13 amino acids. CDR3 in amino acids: CASSPGTSNEQFF. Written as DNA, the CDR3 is TGTGCCAGCAGCCCCGGGACTAGCAATGAGCAGTTCTTC.

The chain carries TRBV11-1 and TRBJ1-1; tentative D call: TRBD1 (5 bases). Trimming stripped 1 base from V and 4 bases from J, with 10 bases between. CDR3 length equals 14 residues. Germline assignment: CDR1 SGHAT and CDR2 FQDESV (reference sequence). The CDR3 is CASSLVATGTEAFF. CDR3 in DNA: TGTGCCAGCAGCTTAGTTGCTACAGGCACTGAAGCTTTCTTT.

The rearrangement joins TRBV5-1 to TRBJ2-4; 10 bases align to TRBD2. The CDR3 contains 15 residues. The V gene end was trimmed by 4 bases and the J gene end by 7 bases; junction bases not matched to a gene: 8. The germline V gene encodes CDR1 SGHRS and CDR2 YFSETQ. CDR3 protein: CASSGAGGLGNIQYF. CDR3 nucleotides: TGCGCCAGCAGCGGAGCGGGGGGGCTCGGGAACATTCAGTACTTC.

The CDR3 DNA follows: TGTGCCAGCACCGACAGATTGAACACCGGGGAGCTGTTTTTT. This codes for CASTDRLNTGELFF. The V gene is TRBV25-1, the J gene TRBJ2-2; D might be TRBD1 (5 bases). Germline values: CDR1 MGHDK, CDR2 SYGVNS. V was clipped by 7 bases and J by 1 base, with 10 bases between them. The CDR3 runs to 14 residues. Based on the CDR3 plus reference TRBV25-1 and TRBJ2-2, the full variable domain is EADIYQTPRYLVIGTGKKITLECSQTMGHDKMYWYQQDPGMELHLIHYSYGVNSTEKGDLSSESTVSRIRTEHFPLTLESARPSHTSQYLCASTDRLNTGELFFGEGSRLTVL.

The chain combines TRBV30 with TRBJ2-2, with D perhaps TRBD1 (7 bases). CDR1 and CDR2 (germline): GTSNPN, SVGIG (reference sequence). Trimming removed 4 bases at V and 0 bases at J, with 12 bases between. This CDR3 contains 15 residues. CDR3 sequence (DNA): TGTGCCTGGACTGGAGGGACAGCGAACACCGGGGAGCTGTTTTTT. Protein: CAWTGGTANTGELFF.